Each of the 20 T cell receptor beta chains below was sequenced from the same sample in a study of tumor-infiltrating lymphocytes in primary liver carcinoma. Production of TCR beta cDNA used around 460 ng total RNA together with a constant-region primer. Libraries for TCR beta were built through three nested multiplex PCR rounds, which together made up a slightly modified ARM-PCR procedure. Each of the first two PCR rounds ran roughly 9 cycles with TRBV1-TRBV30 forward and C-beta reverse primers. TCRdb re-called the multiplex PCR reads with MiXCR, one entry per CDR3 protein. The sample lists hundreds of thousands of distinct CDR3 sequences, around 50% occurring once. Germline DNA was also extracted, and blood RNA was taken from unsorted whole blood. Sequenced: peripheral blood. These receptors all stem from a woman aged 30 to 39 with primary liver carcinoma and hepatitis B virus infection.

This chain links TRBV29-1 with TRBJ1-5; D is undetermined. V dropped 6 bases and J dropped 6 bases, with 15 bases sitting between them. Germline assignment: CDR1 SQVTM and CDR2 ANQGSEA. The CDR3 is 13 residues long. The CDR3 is CSVAGIHSQPQHF. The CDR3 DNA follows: TGCAGCGTCGCCGGGATACACAGTCAGCCCCAGCATTTT.

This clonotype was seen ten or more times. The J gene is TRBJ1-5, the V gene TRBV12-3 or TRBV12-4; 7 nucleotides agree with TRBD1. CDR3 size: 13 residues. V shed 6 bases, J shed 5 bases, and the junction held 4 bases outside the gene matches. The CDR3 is CASSRQGYQPQHF. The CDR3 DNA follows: TGTGCCAGCAGCCGACAGGGTTATCAGCCCCAGCATTTT.

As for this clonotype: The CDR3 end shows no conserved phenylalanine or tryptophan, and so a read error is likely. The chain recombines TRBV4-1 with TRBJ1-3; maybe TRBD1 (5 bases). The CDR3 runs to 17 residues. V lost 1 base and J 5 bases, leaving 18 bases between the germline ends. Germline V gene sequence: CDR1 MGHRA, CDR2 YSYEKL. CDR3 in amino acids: CASSQASGDPGRNTIYS. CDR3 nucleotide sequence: TGCGCCAGCAGCCAAGCTTCCGGGGACCCTGGGAGAAACACCATATATTCT.

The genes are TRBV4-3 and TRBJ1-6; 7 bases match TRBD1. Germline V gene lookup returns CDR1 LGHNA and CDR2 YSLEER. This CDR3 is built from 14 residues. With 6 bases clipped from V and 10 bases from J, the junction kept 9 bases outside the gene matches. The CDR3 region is CASSPGTEVSPLHF. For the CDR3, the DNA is TGCGCCAGCAGTCCCGGGACAGAGGTATCACCCCTCCACTTT.

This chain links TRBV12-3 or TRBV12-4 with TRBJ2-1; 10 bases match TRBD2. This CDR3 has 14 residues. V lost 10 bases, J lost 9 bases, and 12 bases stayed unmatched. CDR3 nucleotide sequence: TGTGCCAACAGCTCCGGGACTAGCGCGTTTGAGCAGTTCTTC. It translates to CANSSGTSAFEQFF.

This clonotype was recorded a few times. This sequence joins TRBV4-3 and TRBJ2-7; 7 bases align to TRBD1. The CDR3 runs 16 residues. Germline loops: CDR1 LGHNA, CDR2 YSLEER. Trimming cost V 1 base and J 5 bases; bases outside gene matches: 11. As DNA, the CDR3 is TGCGCCAGCAGCCAAGGGGCAGACAGGGTTTTAAACGAGCAGTACTTC. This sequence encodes CASSQGADRVLNEQYF.

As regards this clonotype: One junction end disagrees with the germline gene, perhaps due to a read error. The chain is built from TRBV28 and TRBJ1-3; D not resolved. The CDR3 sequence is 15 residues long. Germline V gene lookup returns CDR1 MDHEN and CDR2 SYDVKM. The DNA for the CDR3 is TGTGCCAGCAGTTTACTCAGATGGAATCCACAGCCATATAATTTT. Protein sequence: CASSLLRWNPQPYNF.

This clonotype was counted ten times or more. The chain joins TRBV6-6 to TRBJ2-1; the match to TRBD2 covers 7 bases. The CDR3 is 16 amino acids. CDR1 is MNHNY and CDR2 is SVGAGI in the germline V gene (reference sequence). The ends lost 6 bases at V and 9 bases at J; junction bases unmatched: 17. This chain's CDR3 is CASSRGLLAPHTEQFF. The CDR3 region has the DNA TGTGCCAGCAGCCGGGGCTTACTAGCGCCCCATACTGAGCAGTTCTTC.

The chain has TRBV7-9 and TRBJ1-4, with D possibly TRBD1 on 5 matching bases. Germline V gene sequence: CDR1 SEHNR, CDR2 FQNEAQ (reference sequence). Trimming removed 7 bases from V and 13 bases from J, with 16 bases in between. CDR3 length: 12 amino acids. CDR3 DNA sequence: TGTGCCAGCACACCCGATGGGGGGGGACTGTTTTTT. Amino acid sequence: CASTPDGGGLFF.

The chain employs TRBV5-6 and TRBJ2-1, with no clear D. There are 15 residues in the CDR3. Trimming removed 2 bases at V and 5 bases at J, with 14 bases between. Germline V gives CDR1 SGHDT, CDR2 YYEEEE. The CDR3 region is CASSFGTEINNEQFF. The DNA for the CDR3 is TGTGCCAGCAGCTTCGGTACAGAAATTAACAATGAGCAGTTCTTC.

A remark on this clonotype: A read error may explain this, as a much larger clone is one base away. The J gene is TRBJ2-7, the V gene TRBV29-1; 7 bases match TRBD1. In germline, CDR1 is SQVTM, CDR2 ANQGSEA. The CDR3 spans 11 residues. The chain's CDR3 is CSFDREGEQYF. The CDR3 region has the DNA TGCAGCTTTGACAGGGAAGGGGAGCAGTACTTC.

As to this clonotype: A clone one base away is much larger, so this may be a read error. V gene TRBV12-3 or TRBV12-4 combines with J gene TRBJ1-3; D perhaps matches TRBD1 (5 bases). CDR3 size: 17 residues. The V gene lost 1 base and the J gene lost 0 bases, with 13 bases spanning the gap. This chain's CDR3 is CASSLVPGPSSGNTIYF. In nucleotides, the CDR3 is TGTGCCAGCAGTTTAGTCCCGGGACCTAGCTCTGGAAACACCATATATTTT.

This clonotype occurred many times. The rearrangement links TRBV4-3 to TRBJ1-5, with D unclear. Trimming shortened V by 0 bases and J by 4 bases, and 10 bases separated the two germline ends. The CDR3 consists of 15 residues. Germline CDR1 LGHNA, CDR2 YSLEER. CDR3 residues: CASSQDVTPNQPQHF. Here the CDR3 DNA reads TGCGCCAGCAGCCAAGATGTTACTCCGAATCAGCCCCAGCATTTT.

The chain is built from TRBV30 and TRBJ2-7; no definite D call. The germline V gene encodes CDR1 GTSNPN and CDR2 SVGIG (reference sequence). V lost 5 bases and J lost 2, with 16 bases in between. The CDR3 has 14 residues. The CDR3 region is CAWVPPRQTYEQYF. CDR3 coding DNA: TGTGCCTGGGTGCCCCCGAGGCAGACCTACGAGCAGTACTTC.

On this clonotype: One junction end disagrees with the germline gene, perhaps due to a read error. This chain's CDR3 is CASSQTGTKELGEMVF. CDR3 in DNA: TGTGCCAGCAGCCAGACCGGGACCAAGGAACTTGGGGAGATGGTTTTT. This chain uses TRBV4-2 with TRBJ2-2; D is tentatively TRBD1 or TRBD2 (5 bases each). CDR1 is LGHNA and CDR2 is YNFKEQ in the germline V gene. This CDR3 has 16 amino acids.

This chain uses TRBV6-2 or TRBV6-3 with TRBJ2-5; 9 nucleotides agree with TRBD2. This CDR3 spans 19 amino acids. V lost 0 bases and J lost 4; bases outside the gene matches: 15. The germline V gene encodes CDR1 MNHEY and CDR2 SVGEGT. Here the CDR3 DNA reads TGTGCCAGCAGTTACTCGAGAATTGGTGGCGGGAGGGGCCGAGAGACCCAGTACTTC. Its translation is CASSYSRIGGGRGRETQYF.

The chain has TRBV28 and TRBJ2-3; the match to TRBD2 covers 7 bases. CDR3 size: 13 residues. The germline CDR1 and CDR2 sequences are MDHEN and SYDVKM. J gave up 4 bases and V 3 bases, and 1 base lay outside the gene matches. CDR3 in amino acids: CASSFRGADTQYF. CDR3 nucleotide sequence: TGTGCCAGCAGTTTCCGGGGGGCAGATACGCAGTATTTT.

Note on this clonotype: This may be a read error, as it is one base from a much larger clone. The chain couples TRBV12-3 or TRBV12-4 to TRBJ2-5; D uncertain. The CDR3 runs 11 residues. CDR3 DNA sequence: TGTGTCAGCAGTCGGGTTGGGACCCAGTACTTC. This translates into CVSSRVGTQYF.

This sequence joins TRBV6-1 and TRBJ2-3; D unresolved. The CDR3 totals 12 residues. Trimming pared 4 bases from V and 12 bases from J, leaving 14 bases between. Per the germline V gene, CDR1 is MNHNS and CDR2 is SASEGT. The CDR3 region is CASSVAGPTQYF. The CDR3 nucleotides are TGTGCCAGCAGTGTGGCTGGGCCTACTCAGTATTTT.

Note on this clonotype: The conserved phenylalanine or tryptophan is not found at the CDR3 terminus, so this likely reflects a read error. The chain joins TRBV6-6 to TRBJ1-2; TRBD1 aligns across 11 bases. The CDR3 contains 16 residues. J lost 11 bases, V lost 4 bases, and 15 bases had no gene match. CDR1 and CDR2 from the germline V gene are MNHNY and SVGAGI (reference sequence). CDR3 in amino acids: CASSSVSTGTGGGYTS. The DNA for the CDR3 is TGTGCCAGCAGTTCCGTCTCAACCGGGACAGGGGGTGGTTACACCTCC.